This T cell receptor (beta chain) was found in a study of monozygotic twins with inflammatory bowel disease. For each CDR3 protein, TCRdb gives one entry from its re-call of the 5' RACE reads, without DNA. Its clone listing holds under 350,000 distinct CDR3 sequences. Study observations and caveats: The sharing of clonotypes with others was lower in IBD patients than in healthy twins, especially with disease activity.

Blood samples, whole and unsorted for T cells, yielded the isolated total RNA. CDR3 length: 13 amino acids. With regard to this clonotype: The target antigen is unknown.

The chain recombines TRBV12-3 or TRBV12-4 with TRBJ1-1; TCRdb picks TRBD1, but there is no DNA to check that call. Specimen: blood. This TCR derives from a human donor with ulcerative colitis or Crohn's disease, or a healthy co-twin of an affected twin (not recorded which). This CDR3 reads CASSGQGGTEAFF.